These T cell receptor beta chains were read from a single sample in a study of CD4 T cells in relation to SARS-CoV-2 and coronaviruses. Their cognate antigens are unknown. Profiled with immunoSEQ multiplex PCR; TCRdb holds only in-frame clones, not every one. The sample includes about 18,000 clones, approximately 80% of them seen just once. Sequences were obtained from CD4+ T cells from PBMCs, cultured in vitro. These receptors all come from a human donor in good health. CDR3s include the opening cysteine and the closing phenylalanine or tryptophan. Fields, in order: clone size, J gene, D gene, V gene, CDR3 DNA, CDR3 protein. The D gene is left open where the match is weak. Expanded clones get a size class; other rows say once, few or many, or leave the size out.

>-|TRBJ2-6|TRBD2|TRBV30
TGTGCCTGGAGTGTACATCTCGGTACTATCAGCGGGAGTGGGGCCAACGTCCTGACTTTC
CAWSVHLGTISGSGANVLTF
>-|TRBJ2-3|-|TRBV5-1
TGCGCCAGCAGCTTGGCCTGGTCTGGAGATACGCAGTATTTT
CASSLAWSGDTQYF
>-|TRBJ1-1|TRBD1|TRBV19
TGTGCCAGTAGTACAACCGGACAGGGGGCTCGGAGTGGGGCTTTCTTT
CASSTTGQGARSGAFF
>-|TRBJ2-1|TRBD1|TRBV5-8
TGTGCCAGCAGAACAGGGGACCCCCTTTGGGGCAATGAGCAGTTCTTC
CASRTGDPLWGNEQFF
>-|TRBJ2-2|-|TRBV24-1
TGTGCCACCAGTGATACGAACACCGGGGAGCTGTTTTTT
CATSDTNTGELFF
>once|TRBJ2-2|-|TRBV7-6
TGTGCCAGCAGCTTTGGAGCGACCCACGCTACCGGGGAGCTGTTTTTT
CASSFGATHATGELFF
>-|TRBJ2-1|-|TRBV9
TGTGCCAGCAGCGGGCCGGAGGGACCCCGACTAACGTCTCCCCTCTTC
CASSGPEGPRLTSPLF
>-|TRBJ2-1|TRBD1|TRBV5-1
TGCGCCAGCAGCTTGGAGGGGGCATCCTACAATGAGCAGTTCTTC
CASSLEGASYNEQFF
>-|TRBJ2-7|-|TRBV7-6
TGTGCCAGCAGCTTGACCCGGGACCAGCTCCCTACAAGGCTGTACTTC
CASSLTRDQLPTRLYF
>-|TRBJ2-1|TRBD2|TRBV2
TGTGCCAGCAAGACCATCTGGCGGGGGGAGCAGTTCTTC
CASKTIWRGEQFF
>-|TRBJ2-5|TRBD2|TRBV5-6
TGTGCCAGCAGCTTCCCGCACTACAGACTAGCGGGAGGGAAGACCCAGTACTTC
CASSFPHYRLAGGKTQYF
>few|TRBJ2-7|-|TRBV3-1/TRBV3-2
TGTGCCAGCAGCCAAGGTTCAGGCAACGAGCAGTACTTC
CASSQGSGNEQYF
>few|TRBJ1-6|-|TRBV12-3/TRBV12-4
TGTGCCAGCAGTTTGAACCTGGGTTCACCCCTCCACTTT
CASSLNLGSPLHF
>-|TRBJ2-1|-|TRBV5-1
TGCGCCAGCACGCAGGGCTCTCTCCTCAATGAGCAGTTCTTC
CASTQGSLLNEQFF
>-|TRBJ2-1|TRBD2|TRBV24-1
TGTGCCACTAGTCAGGCTAGCGGGTACAATGAGCAGTTCTTC
CATSQASGYNEQFF
>-|TRBJ2-5|-|TRBV20-1
TGCAGTGCTAGTAGACCTCGGGAGACCCAGTACTTC
CSASRPRETQYF
>-|TRBJ2-7|-|TRBV13
TGTGCCAGCAGCAACTCCTACGAGCAGTACTTC
CASSNSYEQYF
>-|TRBJ2-4|-|TRBV28
TGTGCCAGCAGTTTGCTTAATGGGCCTAAAAACATTCAGTACTTC
CASSLLNGPKNIQYF
>-|TRBJ1-3|-|TRBV3-1/TRBV3-2
TGTGCCAGCAGCCAATTAGGAGGCTCTGGAAACACCATATATTTT
CASSQLGGSGNTIYF
>-|TRBJ2-3|-|TRBV19
TGTGCCAGTAGTACCACAGATACGCAGTATTTT
CASSTTDTQYF
>-|TRBJ2-1|TRBD1|TRBV12-5
TGTGCTAGTGGTTTGGGAGACAGGGGGCGGGACAATGAGCAGTTCTTC
CASGLGDRGRDNEQFF
>once|TRBJ2-7|TRBD1|TRBV24-1
TGTGCCACCAGTGACCCGGAACCGGGACAGGGGTTCTACGAGCAGTACTTC
CATSDPEPGQGFYEQYF
>-|TRBJ2-3|-|TRBV11-1
TGTGCCAGCAGCAGAGACAGCACAGATACGCAGTATTTT
CASSRDSTDTQYF
>few|TRBJ1-2|-|TRBV5-6
TGTGCCAGCAGCTTGGGCAGCTTTTCTAACTATGGCTACACCTTC
CASSLGSFSNYGYTF
>-|TRBJ2-3|-|TRBV28
TGTGCCAGCAGTTTATCGGTTGGGACCCCCAGCCGCACAGATACGCAGTATTTT
CASSLSVGTPSRTDTQYF
>once|TRBJ1-1|-|TRBV14
TGTGCCAGCAGCCAGACGACGGACACTGAAGCTTTCTTT
CASSQTTDTEAFF
>-|TRBJ2-1|TRBD2|TRBV5-1
TGCGCCAGCACATCCGGGACTAGCGGGTCAAATGAGCAGTTCTTC
CASTSGTSGSNEQFF
>-|TRBJ2-1|-|TRBV10-3
TGTGCCATCAGTGTAGCAGAGAACAATGAGCAGTTCTTC
CAISVAENNEQFF
>-|TRBJ1-1|-|TRBV19
TGTGCCAGTAGTAACCGAAGGGCCCTGGGGCTAAATCACACTGAAGCTTTCTTT
CASSNRRALGLNHTEAFF
>-|TRBJ1-6|-|TRBV2
TGTGCCAGCAGTCCGGGATCTAGGGATTCACCCCTCCACTTT
CASSPGSRDSPLHF
>few|TRBJ1-2|-|TRBV29-1
TGCAGCGTTAGAAGGGTATTATCCTATGGCTACACCTTC
CSVRRVLSYGYTF
>-|TRBJ2-3|TRBD2|TRBV6-5
TGTGCCAGCAGTCGGGAGGGATATAGCACAGATACGCAGTATTTT
CASSREGYSTDTQYF
>-|TRBJ1-6|-|TRBV12-5
TGTGCTAGTGGTTTGCCGGGACCCACGAATTCACCCCTCCACTTT
CASGLPGPTNSPLHF
>once|TRBJ2-6|-|TRBV5-1
TGCGCCAGCAGCTTGGCACTCGTCTCTGGGGCCAACGTCCTGACTTTC
CASSLALVSGANVLTF
>-|TRBJ1-2|-|TRBV7-9
TGTGCCAGCAGCCCCCAGGACGTTGGCTACACCTTC
CASSPQDVGYTF
>-|TRBJ2-2|TRBD2|TRBV27
TGTGCCAGCAGTATGTTTGCGGGGGCGAACACCGGGGAGCTGTTTTTT
CASSMFAGANTGELFF
>-|TRBJ2-7|TRBD2|TRBV19
TGTGCCAGTACACTGGGACTAGGCGCCGGCTACGAGCAGTACTTC
CASTLGLGAGYEQYF